Reported below is one TCR beta chain. Original processing notes: How many nucleated cells were present was estimated from reference gene primer amplification. Sequenced by immunoSEQ multiplex PCR; TCRdb stores in-frame clones only, minus some. That table furnishes V, J and clone size, whereas the DNA furnished D and trimming. This sample has 200,000 to 250,000 clones, with less than 90% found just once. The CDR3 is 15 residues long. Germline V gives CDR1 LGHNA, CDR2 YNFKEQ. V was pared by 1 base and J by 1 base, with 10 bases between. The entry originates in a study of blood T cell repertoires in COVID-19. For the study at large: Either two negative PCRs, clearance, or symptom resolution qualified Cohort 3 donors as recovered. Sites across the United States, Italy and Spain contributed samples from acute and convalescent COVID-19.

The age range of participants was 18 to 89 years, with residence in some 25 US areas. Sequences were obtained from PBMCs or T cells enriched from blood (not recorded which). V is TRBV4-2 and J is TRBJ1-1, with unresolved D. This receptor was taken from a woman aged 50 to 65 in a cohort exposed to, infected with or recovered from COVID-19 (not recorded which). For the CDR3, the DNA is TGTGCCAGCAGCCAAGCACCAGGTAGGAACACTGAAGCTTTCTTT. Its translation is CASSQAPGRNTEAFF.